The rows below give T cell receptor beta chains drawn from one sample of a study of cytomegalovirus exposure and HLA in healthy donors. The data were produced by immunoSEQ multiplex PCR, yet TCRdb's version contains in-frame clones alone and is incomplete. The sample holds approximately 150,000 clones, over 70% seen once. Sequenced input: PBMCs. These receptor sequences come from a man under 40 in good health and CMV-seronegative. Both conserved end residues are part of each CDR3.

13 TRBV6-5 CASSSTGLGEQYF
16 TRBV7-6 CASSPLAGTGSSPLHF
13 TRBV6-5 CASSPFNTGELFF
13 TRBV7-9 CASSLGTPYGYTF
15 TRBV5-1 CASGSSPGSTDTQYF
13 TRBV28 CASSLGTGVGYTF
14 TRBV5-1 CASSLAYGRDEQFF
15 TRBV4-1 CASSQEPKAKNIQYF
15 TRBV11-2 CASSLLAGVYNEQFF
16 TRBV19 CASSILQVYSGNTIYF
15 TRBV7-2 CASNPGERSNQPQHF
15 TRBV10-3 CAISDMTGSGNEQYF
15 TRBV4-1 CASSQVQGATDTQYF
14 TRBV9 CASSAGSAVYGYTF
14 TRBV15 CASRDRGRGDTQYF
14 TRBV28 CASSLASDFEEQYF
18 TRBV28 CASSPAGMTGENTGELFF
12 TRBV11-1 CASSRRRDEQYF
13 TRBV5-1 CASSPPGVYEQYF
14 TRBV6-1 CASSEFEGMETQYF
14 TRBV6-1 CASSGYRGHAEAFF
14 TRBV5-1 CASSLESGVYGYTF
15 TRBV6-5 CASSAGYGANYGYTF
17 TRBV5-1 CASSLDFLDPAKNIQYF
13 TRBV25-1 CASSKVRGTEAFF
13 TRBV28 CASTLLRGQPQHF
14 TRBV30 CAWSVMQGDQPQHF
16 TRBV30 CAWSVVDRGWADTQYF
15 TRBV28 CASSGDRGGNQPQHF
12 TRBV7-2 CASSPRTGRYTF
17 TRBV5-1 CASSSGLAGNPMDTQYF
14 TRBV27 CASSLVSSYNEQFF
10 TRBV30 CAAGEYEQYF
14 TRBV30 CAWSERGLGNTIYF
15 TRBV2 CASSIPGGQNQPQHF
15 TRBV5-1 CASSESGQRDQPQHF
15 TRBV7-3 CASSLRDTSYNEQFF
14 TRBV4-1 CASSQEGGLWPQHF
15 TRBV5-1 CASSLDPPGSYEQYF
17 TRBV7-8 CASSGTRQYGIYEEAFF
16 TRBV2 CASSAISWTTNYEQYF
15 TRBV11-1 CASSLPGSSYNEQFF
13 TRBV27 CASSFDGDYGYTF
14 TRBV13 CASSPPTGGGEQYF
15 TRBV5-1 CVSSLVGRGNTEAFF
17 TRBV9 CASSVDVAEGAGYGYTF
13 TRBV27 CASSSAGDYGYTF
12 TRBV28 CASSSQDQPQHF
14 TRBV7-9 CASSPDRSRPEQYF
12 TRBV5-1 CASSFVGGELFF
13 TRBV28 CASSFPGNQPQHF
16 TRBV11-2 CASSLAGTGRGYGYTF
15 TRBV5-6 CASTQGGFGNQPQHF